This entry is about one T cell receptor beta chain. The antigen it binds to is not known. No qualities accompany the bases; no much larger clone lies one base away. Libraries were prepared through the immunoSEQ multiplex PCR assay. TCRbeta CDR3 sequencing was performed at survey depth by Adaptive Biotechnologies, and CDR3 sequences, V/J genes, productive frequency and template counts were reported. Amplification of TCR beta CDR3 regions started from genomic DNA instead of RNA. Per the original workflow: Pairwise repertoire overlap between tissues was quantified with Jensen-Shannon divergence, where 1 means complete divergence and 0 identical. Based on pairwise JSD values, tissues were grouped by single-linkage agglomerative hierarchical clustering, and the results were shown as dendrograms. GLIPH2 was run on all patient samples with simulation_depth 1000, kmer_min_depth 3, cdr3_length_cutoff 8, keeping groups with more than two unique CDR3s. A standardized tissue-overlap score extrapolated Jaccard GLIPH-group overlap across patients to a standard repertoire size of 1000 clones. Associations of diversity with clinical or experimental variables used linear mixed-effect models with tissue fixed effects and individual random effects. This immuneACCESS table, as held by TCRdb, lists in-frame sequences with V and J called but not all clones. Of the missing ones, under half trace to an unresolved V gene in checked studies; the others have no known cause. The D gene and trimming were derived from the DNA, and the V and J assignments and clone size from that table. The sample table holds a few thousand clones, of which roughly 70% were seen once. The ten largest clones take up approximately 4.7% of the sample.

This sample was included in a study of tissue T cells after allogeneic stem cell transplantation (dated by TCRdb to between 2021 and 2024). Context from the whole study: Every GVHD patient received a graft from a donor; several grafts were unmodified and three were CD34-selected to deplete T cells. When multiple samples of a tissue were available, H&E sections were reviewed by a pathologist, and samples with histologically apparent lymphocytes were prioritized for sequencing. The study profiled TCR beta repertoires in many tissues obtained from research autopsies of patients with and without GVHD, and also in mouse models of GVHD. The human arm was conducted as a prospective observational study, and neither blinding nor randomization was performed. Study-level results and caveats: In both patients and mice, only a limited portion of the TCR repertoire detected in tissues was captured by blood and spleen T cells. A small and clinically heterogeneous patient cohort was studied, and sampling depth was acknowledged as a limitation. The study did not establish which tissue TCRs were alloreactive or antigen-specific, and some clones may have been host cells that persisted. Not many T cell clones showed up in more than one patient, yet clustering based on motifs uncovered repertoire signatures that were shared across patients in a tissue-specific way. Within patients, how anatomically similar tissues were was a major factor shaping TCR repertoire composition, regardless of disease or transplant status.

In the paper's terms, the time point label means: human tissue collected at research (rapid) autopsy. More than 5 adult allo-HCT recipients with steroid-refractory GVHD were prospectively enrolled in a research-autopsy study over an approximately 3-year period. All GVHD patients had gastrointestinal GVHD and received several lines of GVHD-directed therapy; several also had skin involvement. Autopsy tissues included GI sites from esophagus to rectum, liver, skin and lymphoid organs including spleen, after a median post-mortem interval of approximately 10 hours. Autopsy specimens were bisected, with one portion flash-frozen in liquid nitrogen and the rest formalin-fixed; GI outer muscle layers were removed. To extract genomic DNA from frozen tissues, either the Mag-Bind Blood & Tissue DNA HDQ 96 Kit on a Chemagic 360 or the DNeasy Blood & Tissue Kit was used. Because of concern about red blood cell contamination, extracted DNA underwent additional purification with the Genomic DNA Clean & Concentrator-25 kit.

V and J are trimmed by 5 bases and 7 bases, and the gene matches miss 6 bases of the junction. The germline V gene (reference sequence) provides CDR1 SEHNR and CDR2 FQNEAQ. From the cysteine through the phenylalanine, the CDR3 covers 14 amino acids. The CDR3 DNA has 42 bases and is translated from base 1. The sequencing used left colon tissue, collected at autopsy. This chain is built from TRBV7-9 and TRBJ1-5; TRBD1 lines up with 9 middle nucleotides. The source of this sequence is a male patient aged 60 or older with steroid-refractory graft-versus-host disease after an allogeneic stem cell transplant. Some T cells present after a transplant may be cells of the graft donor. The CDR3 protein is CASSDRGGRQPQHF. The DNA sequence reads TGTGCCAGCAGCGACAGGGGGGGACGACAGCCCCAGCATTTT.